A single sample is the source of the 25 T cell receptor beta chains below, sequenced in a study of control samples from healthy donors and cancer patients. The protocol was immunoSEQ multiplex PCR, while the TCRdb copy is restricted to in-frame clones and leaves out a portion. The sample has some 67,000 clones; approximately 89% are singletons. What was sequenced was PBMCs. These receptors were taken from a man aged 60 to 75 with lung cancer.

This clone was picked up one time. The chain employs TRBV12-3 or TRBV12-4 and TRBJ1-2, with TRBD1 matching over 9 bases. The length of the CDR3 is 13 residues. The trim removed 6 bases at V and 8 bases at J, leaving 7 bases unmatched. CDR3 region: CASRPGQGGGYTF. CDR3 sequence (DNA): TGTGCCAGCAGGCCGGGACAGGGAGGAGGCTACACCTTC.

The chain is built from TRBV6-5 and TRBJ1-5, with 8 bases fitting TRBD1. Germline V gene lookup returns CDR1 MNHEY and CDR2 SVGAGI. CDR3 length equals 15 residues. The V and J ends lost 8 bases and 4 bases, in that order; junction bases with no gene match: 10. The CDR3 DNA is TGTGCCAGCGAGGTCTATCGACAGGGGAATCAGCCCCAGCATTTT. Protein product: CASEVYRQGNQPQHF.

CDR3 protein: CASSAPRETGELFF. The CDR3 region has the DNA TGTGCCAGCAGCGCGCCTAGGGAGACCGGGGAGCTGTTTTTT. The rearrangement joins TRBV9 to TRBJ2-2; TRBD2 might be the D (5 bases). The germline V gene encodes CDR1 SGDLS and CDR2 YYNGEE. The CDR3 spans 14 residues. V was clipped by 3 bases and J by 5 bases, with 11 bases between them. Combining the CDR3 with reference TRBV9 and TRBJ2-2 gives the whole variable domain DSGVTQTPKHLITATGQRVTLRCSPRSGDLSVYWYQQSLDQGLQFLIQYYNGEERAKGNILERFSAQQFPDLHSELNLSSLELGDSALYFCASSAPRETGELFFGEGSRLTVL.

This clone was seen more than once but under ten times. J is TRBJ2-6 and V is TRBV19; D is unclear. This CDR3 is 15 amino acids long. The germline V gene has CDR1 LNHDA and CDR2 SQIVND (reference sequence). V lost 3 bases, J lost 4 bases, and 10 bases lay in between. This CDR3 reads CASSMGSWGANVLTF. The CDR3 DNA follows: TGTGCCAGTAGTATGGGATCCTGGGGGGCCAACGTCCTGACTTTC.

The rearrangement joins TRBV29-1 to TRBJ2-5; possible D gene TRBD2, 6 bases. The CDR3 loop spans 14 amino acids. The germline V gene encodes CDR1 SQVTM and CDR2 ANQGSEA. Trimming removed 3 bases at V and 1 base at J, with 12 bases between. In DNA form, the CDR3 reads TGCAGCGTTGATAATGGGGGACTCCAAGAGACCCAGTACTTC. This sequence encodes CSVDNGGLQETQYF.

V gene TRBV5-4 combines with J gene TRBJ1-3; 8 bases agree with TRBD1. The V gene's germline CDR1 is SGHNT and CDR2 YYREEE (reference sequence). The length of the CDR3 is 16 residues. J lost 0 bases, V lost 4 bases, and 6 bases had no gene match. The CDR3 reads CASSGGQALSGNTIYF. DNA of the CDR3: TGTGCCAGCAGCGGGGGACAGGCCCTCTCTGGAAACACCATATATTTT.

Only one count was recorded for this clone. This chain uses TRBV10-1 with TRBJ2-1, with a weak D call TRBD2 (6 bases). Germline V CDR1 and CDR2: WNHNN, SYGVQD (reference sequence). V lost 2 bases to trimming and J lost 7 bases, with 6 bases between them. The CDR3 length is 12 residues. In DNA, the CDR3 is TGCGCCAGCAGTGAGCGGGGGAATGAGCAGTTCTTC. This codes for CASSERGNEQFF.

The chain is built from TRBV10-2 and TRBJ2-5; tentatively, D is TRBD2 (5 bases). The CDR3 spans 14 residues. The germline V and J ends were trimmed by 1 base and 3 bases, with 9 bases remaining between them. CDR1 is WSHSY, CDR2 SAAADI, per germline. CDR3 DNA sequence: TGCGCCAGCAGTGAGTGGACTGGCAAAGAGACCCAGTACTTC. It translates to CASSEWTGKETQYF.

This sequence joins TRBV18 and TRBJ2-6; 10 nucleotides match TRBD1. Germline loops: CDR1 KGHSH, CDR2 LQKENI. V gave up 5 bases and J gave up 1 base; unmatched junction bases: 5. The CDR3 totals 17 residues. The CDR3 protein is CASSKTGGMSGANVLTF. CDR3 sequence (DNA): TGTGCCAGCTCAAAGACAGGGGGCATGTCTGGGGCCAACGTCCTGACTTTC.

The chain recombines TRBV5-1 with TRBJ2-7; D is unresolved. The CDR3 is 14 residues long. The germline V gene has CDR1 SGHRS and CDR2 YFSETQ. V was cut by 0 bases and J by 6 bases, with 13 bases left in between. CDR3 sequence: CASSLATGLGEQYF. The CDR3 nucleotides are TGCGCCAGCAGCTTGGCAACGGGCTTAGGCGAGCAGTACTTC.

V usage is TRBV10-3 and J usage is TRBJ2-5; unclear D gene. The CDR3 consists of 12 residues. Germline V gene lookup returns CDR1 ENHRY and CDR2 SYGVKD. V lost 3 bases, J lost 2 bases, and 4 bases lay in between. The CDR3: CAISDRQETQYF. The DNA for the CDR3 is TGTGCCATCAGTGACAGGCAAGAGACCCAGTACTTC.

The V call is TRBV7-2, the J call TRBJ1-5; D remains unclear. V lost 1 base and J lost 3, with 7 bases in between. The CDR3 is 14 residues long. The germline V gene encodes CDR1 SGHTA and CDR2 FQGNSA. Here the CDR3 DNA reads TGTGCCAGCAGCTTAGGGTCGCCCAATCAGCCCCAGCATTTT. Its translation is CASSLGSPNQPQHF.

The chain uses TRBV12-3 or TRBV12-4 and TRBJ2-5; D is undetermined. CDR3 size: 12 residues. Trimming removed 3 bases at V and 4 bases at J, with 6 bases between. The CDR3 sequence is CASSFGPETQYF. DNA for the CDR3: TGTGCCAGCAGTTTTGGGCCAGAGACCCAGTACTTC.

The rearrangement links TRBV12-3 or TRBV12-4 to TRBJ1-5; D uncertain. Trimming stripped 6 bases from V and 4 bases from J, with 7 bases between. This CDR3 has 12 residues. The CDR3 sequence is CASRRENQPQHF. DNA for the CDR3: TGTGCCAGCAGGAGAGAGAATCAGCCCCAGCATTTT.

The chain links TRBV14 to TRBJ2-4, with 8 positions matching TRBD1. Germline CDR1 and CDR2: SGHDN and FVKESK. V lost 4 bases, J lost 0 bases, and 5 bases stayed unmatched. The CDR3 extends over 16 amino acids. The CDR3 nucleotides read TGTGCCAGCAGCCCCCTCGGACAGGGAGCCAAAAACATTCAGTACTTC. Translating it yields CASSPLGQGAKNIQYF.

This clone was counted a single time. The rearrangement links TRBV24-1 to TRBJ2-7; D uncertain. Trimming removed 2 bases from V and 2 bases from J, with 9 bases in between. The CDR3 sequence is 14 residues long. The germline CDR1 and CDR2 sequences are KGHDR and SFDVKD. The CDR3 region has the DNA TGTGCCACCAGTGATTCCCTACCCCCCTACGAGCAGTACTTC. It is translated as CATSDSLPPYEQYF.

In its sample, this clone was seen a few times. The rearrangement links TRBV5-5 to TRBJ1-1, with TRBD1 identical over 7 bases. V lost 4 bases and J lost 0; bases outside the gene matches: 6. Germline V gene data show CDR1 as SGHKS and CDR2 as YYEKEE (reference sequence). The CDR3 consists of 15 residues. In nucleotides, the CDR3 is TGTGCCAGCAGCCCGACGGGACAGCTGAACACTGAAGCTTTCTTT. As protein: CASSPTGQLNTEAFF.

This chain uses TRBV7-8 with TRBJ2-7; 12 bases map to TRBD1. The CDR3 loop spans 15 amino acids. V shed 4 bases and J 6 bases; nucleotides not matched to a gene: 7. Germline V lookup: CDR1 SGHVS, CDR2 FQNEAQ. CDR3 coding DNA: TGTGCCAGCAGCTCAGGGGGACAGGGGGCGTTCGAGCAGTACGTC. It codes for CASSSGGQGAFEQYV.

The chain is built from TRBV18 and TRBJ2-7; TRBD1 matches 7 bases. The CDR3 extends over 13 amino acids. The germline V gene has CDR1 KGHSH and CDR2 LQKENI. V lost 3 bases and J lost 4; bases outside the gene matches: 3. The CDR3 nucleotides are TGTGCCAGCTCACCTAACAGGGGTTACGAGCAGTACGTC. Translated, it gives CASSPNRGYEQYV.

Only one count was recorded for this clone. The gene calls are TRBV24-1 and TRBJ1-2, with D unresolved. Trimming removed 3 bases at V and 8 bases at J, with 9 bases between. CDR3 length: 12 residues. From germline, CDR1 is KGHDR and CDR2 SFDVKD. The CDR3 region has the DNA TGTGCCACCAGTGATCCCTTAGAGGGCTACACCTTC. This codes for CATSDPLEGYTF.

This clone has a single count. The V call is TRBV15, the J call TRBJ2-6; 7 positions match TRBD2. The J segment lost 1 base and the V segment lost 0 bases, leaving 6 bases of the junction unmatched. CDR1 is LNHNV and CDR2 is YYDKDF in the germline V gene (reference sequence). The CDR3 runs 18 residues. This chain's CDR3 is CATSRDREGWSGANVLTF. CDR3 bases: TGTGCCACCAGCAGAGACAGGGAGGGATGGTCTGGGGCCAACGTCCTGACTTTC.

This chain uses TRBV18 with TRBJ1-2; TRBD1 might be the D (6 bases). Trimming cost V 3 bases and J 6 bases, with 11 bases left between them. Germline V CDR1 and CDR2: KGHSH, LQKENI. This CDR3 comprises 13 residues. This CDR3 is CASSPTGQDGYTF. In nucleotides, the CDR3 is TGTGCCAGCTCACCCACAGGGCAAGATGGCTACACCTTC.

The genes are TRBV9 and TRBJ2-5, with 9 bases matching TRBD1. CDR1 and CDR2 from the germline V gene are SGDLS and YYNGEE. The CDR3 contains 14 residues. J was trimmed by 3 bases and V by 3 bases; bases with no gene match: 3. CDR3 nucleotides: TGTGCCAGCAGCGCGGGACAGGGCAAAGAGACCCAGTACTTC. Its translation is CASSAGQGKETQYF.

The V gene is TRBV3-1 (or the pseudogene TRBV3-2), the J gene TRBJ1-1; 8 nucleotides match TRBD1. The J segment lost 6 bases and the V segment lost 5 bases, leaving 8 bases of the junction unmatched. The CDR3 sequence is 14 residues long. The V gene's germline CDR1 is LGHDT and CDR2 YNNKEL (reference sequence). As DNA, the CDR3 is TGTGCCAGCAGCTTTGACAGGGGAGCGGCTGAAGCTTTCTTT. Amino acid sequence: CASSFDRGAAEAFF.

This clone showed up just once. The CDR3 here is CAWSGTNNQPQHF. CDR3 nucleotides: TGTGCCTGGAGCGGGACCAACAATCAGCCCCAGCATTTT. The chain uses TRBV30 and TRBJ1-5, with a weak D call TRBD1 (5 bases). CDR3 size: 13 residues. CDR1 is GTSNPN and CDR2 is SVGIG in the germline V gene (reference sequence). V was pared by 3 bases and J by 3 bases, with 9 bases between.